This is a list of T cell receptor beta chains from one sample in a study of shared clonotypes between healthy human individuals. TCRdb's copy holds only in-frame clones and misses some; the assay was immunoSEQ multiplex PCR. The sample has some 2.1 million clones, about 94% seen once; the top ten hold about 1.7%. Sequencing used naive CD8+ T cells from PBMCs. The source is a man younger than 30 in good health. Some clones in this sample may be carry-over from other donors' samples. Each CDR3 is given with its conserved first and last residue. A D gene is named only where the DNA matches it firmly. Size values are once, few and many counts, or a class for expanded clones, and some rows have none.

d_call j_call v_call clone_size cdr3_nt cdr3_aa
- TRBJ2-2 TRBV19 - TGTGCCAGTAGTATAACCGGGCTGTTTAACACCGGGGAGCTGTTTTTT CASSITGLFNTGELFF
TRBD1 TRBJ1-2 TRBV9 once TGTGCCAGCAGCGCCGCCGGACAGGGGGAAAGCTACACCTTC CASSAAGQGESYTF
- TRBJ2-3 TRBV28 - TGTGCCAGCAGTTTCCGATTGTCGACAGATACGCAGTATTTT CASSFRLSTDTQYF
- TRBJ2-1 TRBV7-2 once TGTGCCAGCAGCTTAAGAGCGGCGACTTTCTACAATGAGCAGTTCTTC CASSLRAATFYNEQFF
- TRBJ2-6 TRBV19 - TGTGCCAGTAGTATCCCCGATAAGGCGGGGGCCAACGTCCTGACTTTC CASSIPDKAGANVLTF
- TRBJ1-5 TRBV28 - TGTGCCAGCAGTTTACTTTTGGGTTATAGCAATCAGCCCCAGCATTTT CASSLLLGYSNQPQHF
- TRBJ2-7 TRBV27 - TGTGCCAGCAGTTTGAGGCCCCAGTACGAGCAGTACTTC CASSLRPQYEQYF
- TRBJ2-3 TRBV28 - TGTGCCAGCAGTCCACAACGGGGCACAGATACGCAGTATTTT CASSPQRGTDTQYF
TRBD2 TRBJ2-7 TRBV30 - TGTGCCTGGTCCCACCGCGGGAGTTACGAGCAGTACTTC CAWSHRGSYEQYF
TRBD1 TRBJ1-2 TRBV6-4 - TGTGCCAGCATCTACCCAGTGAACTCGGGGACAGGGACCGGCTACACCTTC CASIYPVNSGTGTGYTF
TRBD1 TRBJ2-1 TRBV9 - TGTGCCAGCGGGACAGGCTCCTACAATGAGCAGTTCTTC CASGTGSYNEQFF
- TRBJ2-7 TRBV19 - TGTGCCAGTAGTTTTGGACAGCCACCCTACGAGCAGTACTTC CASSFGQPPYEQYF
- TRBJ1-3 TRBV7-9 - TGTGCCAGCAGCTTAGGTTTCGGTACAGGTCCTGGAAACACCATATATTTT CASSLGFGTGPGNTIYF
- TRBJ2-1 TRBV28 - TGTGCCAGCAGTGGCATGATCGCCCGGAATGAGCAGTTCTTC CASSGMIARNEQFF
- TRBJ1-1 TRBV6-7 - TGTGCCAGCAGTTACTTCCCCCCTGAAGCTTTCTTT CASSYFPPEAFF
- TRBJ2-5 TRBV18 - TGTGCCAGCTCACCTTACCGGGACTTTGAAGAGACCCAGTACTTC CASSPYRDFEETQYF
TRBD2 TRBJ2-1 TRBV11-2 - TGTGCCACCTCACCCCAGCGGGACCCCTACAATGAGCAGTTCTTC CATSPQRDPYNEQFF
- TRBJ2-7 TRBV19 - TGTGCCAGTAGTATAAAAGCGGACCACTACGAGCAGTACTTC CASSIKADHYEQYF
- TRBJ2-7 TRBV27 - TGTGCCAGCAGTCCGGCGGGGACTCTACCCTACGAGCAGTACTTC CASSPAGTLPYEQYF
- TRBJ2-1 TRBV14 - TGTGCCAGCAGTATTACCCCTCTAGCGACAATCTACAATGAGCAGTTCTTC CASSITPLATIYNEQFF
- TRBJ2-1 TRBV19 few TGTGCCAGTAGTATGTACGGGGGCATCGATGAGCAGTTCTTC CASSMYGGIDEQFF
- TRBJ2-2 TRBV4-1 - TGCGCCAGCAGCCATTGGGCGGCGGGGCTACCTAACACCGGGGAGCTGTTTTTT CASSHWAAGLPNTGELFF
TRBD2 TRBJ2-5 TRBV2 - TGTGCCAGCAGTGACGTGGGAGGGCCAGGAGAGACCCAGTACTTC CASSDVGGPGETQYF
- TRBJ1-1 TRBV27 few TGTGCCAGCAGTGCCGAAATGAACACTGAAGCTTTCTTT CASSAEMNTEAFF
- TRBJ2-1 TRBV27 - TGTGCCAGCAGTTTGGGACCACGATACAATGAGCAGTTCTTC CASSLGPRYNEQFF
- TRBJ2-3 TRBV27 - TGTGCCAGCAGTTTCAAAGCGGGTTTTAAGAAGGATACGCAGTATTTT CASSFKAGFKKDTQYF
- TRBJ1-5 TRBV19 - TGTGCCAGTAGTATTCGGCAAACTAGCAATCAGCCCCAGCATTTT CASSIRQTSNQPQHF
TRBD1 TRBJ2-3 TRBV5-4 - TGTGCCAGCAGCTTTTTGACAGGGGGGACAGATACGCAGTATTTT CASSFLTGGTDTQYF
TRBD1 TRBJ1-4 TRBV7-8 - TGTGCCAGCAGCTCAACGGTCGGACAGGGTAGAAATGAAAAACTGTTTTTT CASSSTVGQGRNEKLFF
- TRBJ2-3 TRBV11-2 - TGTGCCAGCAGCTTCGGCCTAGTACCCAAATCAGATACGCAGTATTTT CASSFGLVPKSDTQYF
- TRBJ1-4 TRBV7-2 - TGTGCCAGCAGCTTTGGGGTCGGGGCCGGAGAAAAACTGTTTTTT CASSFGVGAGEKLFF
TRBD1 TRBJ2-1 TRBV27 - TGTGCCAGCAGTTTAGGGCAGGGGGTTTACAATGAGCAGTTCTTC CASSLGQGVYNEQFF
- TRBJ1-5 TRBV28 - TGTGCCAGCAGTTTATGGGGTGCGGGAAATTATCAGCCCCAGCATTTT CASSLWGAGNYQPQHF
- TRBJ2-2 TRBV25-1 once TGTGCCAGCAGACCAACTAGGGTCACCGGGGAGCTGTTTTTT CASRPTRVTGELFF
- TRBJ2-7 TRBV4-3 - TGCGCCAGCAGCCAAGCGATAATAGAGGACAAACCATCCTACGAGCAGTACTTC CASSQAIIEDKPSYEQYF
TRBD1 TRBJ2-7 TRBV30 once TGTGCCGGCGAAGGGGGCCAAACCTACGAGCAGTACTTC CAGEGGQTYEQYF
- TRBJ2-4 TRBV19 once TGTGCCAGTAGTATAATTTCCCGGGGGCAAAACATTCAGTACTTC CASSIISRGQNIQYF
TRBD2 TRBJ2-2 TRBV4-1 - TGCGCCAGCAGCCCCTGGGGGACTAGCGGCGGATCTTTCGCGAACACCGGGGAGCTGTTTTTT CASSPWGTSGGSFANTGELFF
- TRBJ2-7 TRBV7-9 - TGTGCCAGCAGCTTACTCCTCGGGCTGGACCCCCAGACTGGGGAGCAGTACTTC CASSLLLGLDPQTGEQYF
- TRBJ1-1 TRBV19 - TGTGCCAGTAGTATAGATGGGGGGCCCACTGAAGCTTTCTTT CASSIDGGPTEAFF
TRBD1 TRBJ1-1 TRBV6-5 - TGTGCCAGCAGTAACAGGGGTCCGACTGAAGCTTTCTTT CASSNRGPTEAFF
- TRBJ1-5 TRBV9 - TGTGCCAGCAGCGTAAGCGACAGGCGCAATCAGCCCCAGCATTTT CASSVSDRRNQPQHF
- TRBJ2-7 TRBV9 - TGTGCCAGCAGCGTAGGAAGTGGGCTAGCCTCCTACGAGCAGTACTTC CASSVGSGLASYEQYF
TRBD2 TRBJ2-7 TRBV28 - TGTGCCAGCAGTTCCGGGACTAGCGGGAGTCTCTATTTGCGCGAGCAGTACTTC CASSSGTSGSLYLREQYF
- TRBJ2-7 TRBV7-6 - TGTGCCAGCAGCCGACGGCGCAGCGACTCCTACGAGCAGTACTTC CASSRRRSDSYEQYF
TRBD1 TRBJ2-7 TRBV28 few TGTGCCAGCAGTCCCCCCCCAGGACAGGGTCCGAAGCAGTACTTC CASSPPPGQGPKQYF
- TRBJ2-1 TRBV29-1 - TGCAGTTCGAACCTGGGGAATGAGCAGTTCTTC CSSNLGNEQFF
- TRBJ2-4 TRBV4-1 - TGCGCCAGCACGCCAAGACTCTTCAGGGGTATAGGGGATCTAAGGAGCCAAAACATTCAGTACTTC CASTPRLFRGIGDLRSQNIQYF
- TRBJ2-7 TRBV27 - TGTGCCAGCAGCTTGGTAGGCGGCGAGCAGTACTTC CASSLVGGEQYF
TRBD1 TRBJ2-7 TRBV6-5 - TGTGCCAGCGGGCTGACAGGGAGAGGCTACGAGCAGTACTTC CASGLTGRGYEQYF
TRBD1 TRBJ2-7 TRBV27 - TGTGCCAGCAGTTCTACCGGGACAGGGGTCTACGAGCAGTACTTC CASSSTGTGVYEQYF
- TRBJ2-2 TRBV5-4 - TGTGCCAGCAGCCCGCCGTGGGATAACCCCGGGGAGCTGTTTTTT CASSPPWDNPGELFF
- TRBJ1-1 TRBV9 - TGTGCCAGCAGCGATGAGGGGATGCACACTGAAGCTTTCTTT CASSDEGMHTEAFF
TRBD1 TRBJ1-2 TRBV2 - TGTGCCAGCAGGGAGATACAGGGGAGAGGTGGCTACACCTTC CASREIQGRGGYTF
- TRBJ2-1 TRBV7-3 once TGTGCCAGCAGCCCCGGGACCCGAGAGCAGTTCTTC CASSPGTREQFF